The T cell receptor beta chain under discussion was sequenced for a study of T cell responses to AZD1222 COVID-19 vaccine. Note on this clone: The antigen is not known.

This CDR3 spans 15 amino acids. With 5 bases removed from V and 4 bases from J, the gap between germline ends came to 15 bases. CDR1 SEHNR and CDR2 FQNEAQ come from the germline V gene (reference sequence). The assay was immunoSEQ multiplex PCR, and TCRdb's table has in-frame clones only and misses some. This table has 150,000 to 200,000 clones, 88% appearing once. Whole-study findings and limits: Among spike-specific TCRs, nearly half reportedly target unmutated variant regions. Only a handful of AZD1222 recipients were seropositive at baseline. The peak T cell response came first, and repertoires were sampled only after it. Donors were largely white British and mainly female; clonal diversity was possibly underestimated.

The V call is TRBV7-9, the J call TRBJ1-5; tentatively, D is TRBD1 (6 bases). This receptor was obtained from an adult who received the AZD1222 COVID-19 vaccine. The specimen was peripheral blood, collected 28 days after the second AZD1222 dose. This CDR3 reads CASSQDSAGNQPQHF. CDR3 DNA sequence: TGTGCCAGCAGCCAGGACAGCGCAGGAAATCAGCCCCAGCATTTT.